Below, 13 T cell receptor beta chains from the same sample are listed, as sequenced in a study of T cell responses to AZD1222 COVID-19 vaccine. Sequenced by immunoSEQ multiplex PCR; TCRdb stores in-frame clones only, minus some. Of some 180,000 clones in the sample, 85% to 95% were seen once. The specimen comprised peripheral blood, sampled 28 days after the second dose of the MenACWY control vaccine. The receptor source for this set is an adult who received the MenACWY meningococcal vaccine as a control.

This chain links TRBV7-8 with TRBJ1-1; D uncertain. The length of the CDR3 is 14 residues. V lost 2 bases to trimming and J lost 3 bases, with 10 bases between them. Looked up from germline, CDR1 is SGHVS and CDR2 is FQNEAQ. The CDR3 loop is CASSLFLGDTEAFF. As DNA, the CDR3 is TGTGCCAGCAGCTTATTTCTCGGGGACACTGAAGCTTTCTTT.

This rearrangement joins TRBV3-1 (or the pseudogene TRBV3-2) to TRBJ2-1; 7 nucleotides align to TRBD2. The CDR3 contains 16 residues. Germline CDR1 reads LGHDT; CDR2 reads YNNKEL (reference sequence). Trimming cost V 4 bases and J 5 bases; bases outside gene matches: 11. The CDR3 coding sequence is TGTGCCAGCAGCCCGTTTTTGACTAGCAAGAACAATGAGCAGTTCTTC. Translating it yields CASSPFLTSKNNEQFF.

The chain uses TRBV7-9 and TRBJ1-1; D uncertain. There are 14 residues in the CDR3. V lost 2 bases to trimming and J lost 0 bases, with 7 bases between them. CDR1 and CDR2 from the germline V gene are SEHNR and FQNEAQ (reference sequence). CDR3 region: CASSLNRLNTEAFF. DNA for the CDR3: TGTGCCAGCAGCTTAAATCGACTGAACACTGAAGCTTTCTTT.

This rearrangement joins TRBV3-1 (or the pseudogene TRBV3-2) to TRBJ1-2, with 8 bases aligning to TRBD1. V gave up 3 bases and J gave up 6 bases; unmatched junction bases: 6. The CDR3 spans 14 residues. Germline V CDR1 and CDR2: LGHDT, YNNKEL (reference sequence). The CDR3 DNA reads as TGTGCCAGCAGCCAGACGACAGGGGACCATGGCTACACCTTC. Translation gives CASSQTTGDHGYTF.

This sequence joins TRBV28 and TRBJ2-5; D is perhaps TRBD1 (5 bases). The V end lost 5 bases, the J end lost 1 base, and 5 bases lay between the germline ends. From germline, CDR1 is MDHEN and CDR2 SYDVKM. The CDR3 is 12 amino acids. The CDR3 reads CASSQGQETQYF. The CDR3 DNA reads TGTGCCAGCAGTCAGGGCCAAGAGACCCAGTACTTC.

This clone appeared once. The chain employs TRBV30 and TRBJ1-4; D not certain. The germline gives CDR1 GTSNPN, CDR2 SVGIG (reference sequence). The CDR3 totals 12 residues. Between the trimmed V and J ends, which lost 2 bases and 4 bases, there was a span of 5 bases. The CDR3 bases are TGTGCCTGGAGTTTTTATAATGAAAAACTGTTTTTT. Translation: CAWSFYNEKLFF.

The genes are TRBV5-1 and TRBJ1-1; no clear D gene. Trimming took 5 bases from V and 1 from J, leaving 9 bases between them. CDR1 SGHRS and CDR2 YFSETQ come from the germline V gene. The CDR3 loop spans 13 amino acids. The CDR3 region is CASSKKGNTEAFF. CDR3 in DNA: TGCGCCAGCAGTAAAAAGGGGAACACTGAAGCTTTCTTT. The whole variable domain, filled in from reference TRBV5-1 and TRBJ1-1, reads KAGVTQTPRYLIKTRGQQVTLSCSPISGHRSVSWYQQTPGQGLQFLFEYFSETQRNKGNFPGRFSGRQFSNSRSEMNVSTLELGDSALYLCASSKKGNTEAFFGQGTRLTVV.

The chain has TRBV20-1 and TRBJ1-2; TRBD1 might be the D (5 bases). This CDR3 is built from 15 residues. Germline loops: CDR1 DFQATT, CDR2 SNEGSKA (reference sequence). The germline V and J ends were trimmed by 3 bases and 4 bases, with 18 bases remaining between them. CDR3 residues: CSASSGKWSGYGYTF. DNA of the CDR3: TGCAGTGCTAGTTCAGGGAAATGGTCGGGCTATGGCTACACCTTC.

The CDR3 here is CASSWLGLTEAFF. CDR3 bases: TGTGCCAGCAGTTGGCTGGGACTTACTGAAGCTTTCTTT. The chain links TRBV6-2 or TRBV6-3 to TRBJ1-1; the D gene is possibly TRBD1 (5 bases). The CDR3 totals 13 residues. Germline V lookup: CDR1 MNHEY, CDR2 SVGEGT. V was trimmed by 4 bases and J by 5 bases, leaving 11 bases between them.

The chain recombines TRBV18 with TRBJ1-1; TRBD1 is a possible D gene (5 bases). The length of the CDR3 is 14 residues. The germline V gene has CDR1 KGHSH and CDR2 LQKENI. The germline V and J ends were trimmed by 4 bases and 3 bases, with 12 bases remaining between them. CDR3 sequence reads: CASSRSGMDTEAFF. The CDR3 DNA sequence: TGTGCCAGCTCACGATCAGGGATGGACACTGAAGCTTTCTTT.

The chain joins TRBV7-2 to TRBJ2-2; 8 nucleotides agree with TRBD1. Germline-derived CDR1 and CDR2 are SGHTA and FQGNSA. The CDR3 length is 16 residues. J lost 5 bases, V lost 5 bases, and 10 bases had no gene match. The CDR3 DNA reads TGTGCCAGCAGCAGTTATTCAGGGGGCCGGACCGGGGAGCTGTTTTTT. Translation gives CASSSYSGGRTGELFF. Variable domain in full (rest from reference TRBV7-2 and TRBJ2-2): GAGVSQSPSNKVTEKGKDVELRCDPISGHTALYWYRQSLGQGLEFLIYFQGNSAPDKSGLPSDRFSAERTGGSVSTLTIQRTQQEDSAVYLCASSSYSGGRTGELFFGEGSRLTVL.

This clone occurred once. This chain uses TRBV27 with TRBJ1-4, with unresolved D. The ends were cut back, 5 bases at V and 6 bases at J, with 10 bases in the middle. Germline V gene data show CDR1 as MNHEY and CDR2 as SMNVEV (reference sequence). The CDR3 consists of 13 residues. The DNA of the CDR3 is TGTGCCAGCAGTCCGGGATATTATGAAAAACTGTTTTTT. Protein sequence: CASSPGYYEKLFF.

V usage is TRBV19 and J usage is TRBJ2-7; a weak D match, TRBD2 (5 bases). Germline V gives CDR1 LNHDA, CDR2 SQIVND (reference sequence). This CDR3 is built from 13 residues. V was clipped by 3 bases and J by 4 bases, with 10 bases between them. CDR3 sequence (DNA): TGTGCCAGTAGTATGAGGGAATCTTACGAGCAGTACTTC. Translated: CASSMRESYEQYF.